These 7 T cell receptor beta chains were sequenced from one sample in a study of blood T cell repertoires in COVID-19. Libraries were prepared by immunoSEQ multiplex PCR; TCRdb keeps only in-frame clonotypes and omits some of them. Of approximately 290,000 clones in the sample, about 88% are singletons; the top ten hold around 13%. The sequenced sample was peripheral blood. Receptor source: an older woman with acute or convalescent COVID-19.

This clone is a singleton in its sample. The V and J genes are TRBV28 and TRBJ2-7; TRBD2 matches 14 bases. Germline-derived CDR1 and CDR2 are MDHEN and SYDVKM. V dropped 5 bases and J dropped 5; count of bases not matched to a gene: 5. CDR3 length: 15 residues. The CDR3 nucleotides read TGTGCCAGCAGTGAACCGGGACTAGCGGGAGACGAGCAGTACTTC. It yields the protein CASSEPGLAGDEQYF.

This clone was counted between two and nine times. The rearrangement links TRBV7-3 to TRBJ2-7; no clear D gene. Trimming stripped 3 bases from V and 4 bases from J, with 4 bases between. This CDR3 contains 11 residues. Germline lookup yields CDR1 SGHTA and CDR2 FQGTGA. CDR3 sequence reads: CASSFRYEQYF. The CDR3, as DNA: TGTGCCAGCAGCTTCCGGTACGAGCAGTACTTC.

The V and J genes are TRBV5-4 and TRBJ1-2; 7 bases are a match to TRBD1. The V gene's germline CDR1 is SGHNT and CDR2 YYREEE (reference sequence). The CDR3 loop spans 13 amino acids. Trimming at V came to 0 bases and at J to 6 bases, leaving 2 bases not matched to a gene. DNA for the CDR3: TGTGCCAGCAGCTTGGTTGGGACAGATGGCTACACCTTC. Amino acid sequence: CASSLVGTDGYTF.

This chain uses TRBV5-1 with TRBJ1-5; D may be TRBD1 (5 bases). The V gene lost 0 bases and the J gene lost 5 bases, with 9 bases spanning the gap. The germline V gene encodes CDR1 SGHRS and CDR2 YFSETQ. The CDR3 consists of 14 residues. CDR3 in amino acids: CASSLGGPDQPQHF. CDR3 DNA: TGCGCCAGCAGCTTGGGGGGCCCCGATCAGCCCCAGCATTTT.

The rearrangement uses TRBV5-5 and TRBJ1-1, with TRBD1 matching over 8 bases. The V and J ends lost 0 bases and 5 bases, in that order; junction bases with no gene match: 9. CDR1 and CDR2 from the germline V gene are SGHKS and YYEKEE (reference sequence). This CDR3 region has 16 residues. CDR3 DNA: TGTGCCAGCAGCTTGGGTGAGTCAGGGGGCCCTACTGAAGCTTTCTTT. Translating it yields CASSLGESGGPTEAFF.

The rearrangement links TRBV28 to TRBJ2-3; TRBD2 matches 13 bases. This CDR3 is 15 amino acids long. Germline-derived CDR1 and CDR2 are MDHEN and SYDVKM. Trimming at V came to 7 bases and at J to 6 bases, leaving 7 bases not matched to a gene. As DNA, the CDR3 is TGTGCCAGCATTCGGACTAGCGGGAGAAGGGATACGCAGTATTTT. Its protein product is CASIRTSGRRDTQYF.

V is TRBV4-1 and J is TRBJ1-1, with D possibly being TRBD1 (5 bases). This CDR3 has 18 residues. V dropped 0 bases and J dropped 4 bases, with 21 bases sitting between them. The germline V gene has CDR1 MGHRA and CDR2 YSYEKL. CDR3 protein: CASSQDAPQGTRATEAFF. The CDR3 nucleotides are TGCGCCAGCAGCCAAGATGCCCCTCAGGGAACCCGGGCCACTGAAGCTTTCTTT.